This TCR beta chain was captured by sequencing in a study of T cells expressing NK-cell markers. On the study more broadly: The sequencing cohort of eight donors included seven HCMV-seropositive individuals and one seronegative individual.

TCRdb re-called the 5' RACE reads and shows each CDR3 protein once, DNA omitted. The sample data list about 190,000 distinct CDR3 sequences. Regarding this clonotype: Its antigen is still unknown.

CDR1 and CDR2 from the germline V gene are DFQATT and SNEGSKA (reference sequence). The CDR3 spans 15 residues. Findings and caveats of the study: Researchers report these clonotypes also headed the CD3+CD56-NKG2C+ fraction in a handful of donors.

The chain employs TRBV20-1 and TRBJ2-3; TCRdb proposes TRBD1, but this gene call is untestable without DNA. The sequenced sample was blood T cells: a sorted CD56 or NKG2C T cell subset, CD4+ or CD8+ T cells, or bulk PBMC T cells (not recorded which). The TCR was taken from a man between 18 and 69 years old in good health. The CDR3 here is CSAEPRALSTDTQYF.